Only a few counts were recorded for the clone carrying this T cell receptor (beta chain). This entry belongs to a study of blood T cell repertoires in COVID-19. Across the whole study: Material from acute and convalescent COVID-19 was sourced from the United States, Italy and Spain. T cells, B-cell-depleted T cells, or PBMCs provided the cDNA or gDNA that served as material.

J was trimmed by 6 bases and V by 5 bases; bases with no gene match: 1. The germline gives CDR1 MDHEN, CDR2 SYDVKM. The CDR3 has 12 residues. Original methodology: Quantification of nucleated cells was approximated via reference gene primer amplification. Sequenced by immunoSEQ multiplex PCR; TCRdb stores in-frame clones only, minus some. V and J calls and clone size are those listed in that table; D and trimming were worked out from the DNA. Among about 400,000 clones listed, about 89% were seen once. This rearrangement joins TRBV28 to TRBJ1-2; 9 positions match TRBD1. The origin of this receptor is a middle-aged man with acute or convalescent COVID-19. Sequenced input: peripheral blood. The CDR3 reads CASSGTGNGYTF. CDR3 coding DNA: TGTGCCAGCAGTGGGACAGGGAATGGCTACACCTTC.